The 17 T cell receptor beta chains below were found in one sample sequenced in a study of cytomegalovirus exposure and HLA in healthy donors (TCRdb year 2017). The library was prepared using the immunoSEQ multiplex PCR assay. For the multiplex PCR, a mixture combining 60 forward primers for TCR Vbeta segments and 13 reverse primers for TCR Jbeta segments was used. TCRdb re-hosts the immuneACCESS table, in-frame sequences only. Its copies lack some clones; in the studies checked, an unresolved V gene accounts for under half of them, and the cause for the rest is not known. The sample contains tens of thousands of clones, 75% to 85% of them found a single time. Clones ranked in the top ten supply less than 40% of the sample. Sequenced material: PBMCs. The origin of the receptors is a man aged 45-65 years in good health and CMV-seropositive.

This rearrangement joins TRBV2 to TRBJ1-1; tentative D call: TRBD1 (5 bases). The CDR3 is made up of 15 amino acids. In germline, CDR1 is SNHLY, CDR2 FYNNEI. Trimming cost V 6 bases and J 4 bases, with 18 bases left between them. CDR3 sequence reads: CASSGSVDQGTEAFF. CDR3 nucleotides: TGTGCCAGCAGCGGGTCGGTGGATCAGGGCACTGAAGCTTTCTTT.

The rearrangement joins TRBV2 to TRBJ1-4, with D maybe TRBD1 (6 bases). This CDR3 has 14 amino acids. Germline V gives CDR1 SNHLY, CDR2 FYNNEI. V was shortened by 3 bases and J by 6 bases, with 11 bases between the two germline ends. DNA for the CDR3: TGTGCCAGCAGTGATGGGACACGGGATGAAAAACTGTTTTTT. It yields the protein CASSDGTRDEKLFF.

The V call is TRBV5-4, the J call TRBJ2-5; 9 bases fit TRBD2. Germline lookup yields CDR1 SGHNT and CDR2 YYREEE (reference sequence). J lost 2 bases, V lost 4 bases, and 6 bases had no gene match. The CDR3 is 15 amino acids. The CDR3 sequence is CASSAVAGAQETQYF. In DNA, the CDR3 is TGTGCCAGCAGCGCGGTAGCGGGAGCGCAAGAGACCCAGTACTTC.

This clone was seen only a few times. The rearrangement joins TRBV5-8 to TRBJ2-7; 9 bases line up with TRBD1. The V gene end was trimmed by 4 bases and the J gene end by 4 bases; junction bases not matched to a gene: 6. CDR1 and CDR2 (germline): SGHTS, YDEGEE. This CDR3 is built from 14 residues. The CDR3 loop is CASSRQGGTYEQYF. CDR3 DNA sequence: TGTGCCAGCAGCCGACAGGGGGGTACGTACGAGCAGTACTTC.

The gene calls are TRBV9 and TRBJ2-5, with D maybe TRBD2 (6 bases). There are 16 residues in the CDR3. V was clipped by 1 base and J by 3 bases, with 16 bases between them. Germline CDR1 SGDLS, CDR2 YYNGEE. CDR3 amino acids: CASSVSLISGEETQYF. CDR3 DNA: TGTGCCAGCAGCGTATCCCTCATTAGCGGTGAAGAGACCCAGTACTTC.

The chain joins TRBV19 to TRBJ2-4, with 9 bases identical to TRBD2. CDR1 is LNHDA, CDR2 SQIVND, per germline (reference sequence). The J segment lost 0 bases and the V segment lost 1 base, leaving 10 bases of the junction unmatched. The CDR3 spans 19 residues. CDR3 protein: CASSIGRLAGRSAKNIQYF. The CDR3 DNA is TGTGCCAGTAGTATAGGACGCCTAGCGGGACGGTCAGCCAAAAACATTCAGTACTTC.

CDR3 residues: CASSWAQGNYEQYF. The DNA of the CDR3 is TGTGCCAGCAGCTGGGCCCAGGGAAACTACGAGCAGTACTTC. This chain joins TRBV11-1 and TRBJ2-7; the D gene is possibly TRBD1 (5 bases). The ends were cut back, 4 bases at V and 3 bases at J, with 13 bases in the middle. This CDR3 spans 14 amino acids. In germline, CDR1 is SGHAT, CDR2 FQDESV (reference sequence).

The rearrangement uses TRBV10-3 and TRBJ1-3; 10 bases agree with TRBD1. The J segment lost 1 base and the V segment lost 6 bases, leaving 3 bases of the junction unmatched. The CDR3 totals 15 residues. Per the germline V gene, CDR1 is ENHRY and CDR2 is SYGVKD. The CDR3 protein is CAIRRQGASGNTIYF. The CDR3 nucleotides are TGTGCCATCAGGAGACAGGGGGCGTCTGGAAACACCATATATTTT.

The rearrangement links TRBV30 to TRBJ2-5; 8 nucleotides align to TRBD2. This CDR3 has 13 amino acids. V lost 0 bases, J lost 11 bases, and 8 bases stayed unmatched. The germline V gene has CDR1 GTSNPN and CDR2 SVGIG (reference sequence). This chain's CDR3 is CAWSVPGGPKQYF. The CDR3 nucleotides read TGTGCCTGGAGTGTTCCGGGAGGGCCAAAGCAGTACTTC.

The V call is TRBV6-4, the J call TRBJ2-3, with 7 bases fitting TRBD2. The V gene's germline CDR1 is MRHNA and CDR2 SNTAGT. The CDR3 length is 15 residues. V lost 4 bases, J lost 2 bases, and 6 bases stayed unmatched. CDR3 amino acids: CASSGGTTPTDTQYF. As DNA, the CDR3 is TGTGCCAGCAGTGGCGGGACTACTCCCACAGATACGCAGTATTTT.

The chain combines TRBV14 with TRBJ2-7, with TRBD1 matching 7 bases. CDR3 size: 13 residues. The trim removed 0 bases at V and 6 bases at J, leaving 2 bases unmatched. CDR1 and CDR2 (germline): SGHDN, FVKESK. The CDR3 DNA sequence: TGTGCCAGCAGCCAAGAGGACAGGCTCGAGCAGTACTTC. Translation gives CASSQEDRLEQYF.

This sequence joins TRBV21-1 and TRBJ2-7; TRBD1 reflects the table's D call only, with no check against the DNA. TRBV21-1 is listed as a pseudogene. The CDR3 runs 17 residues. The CDR3 DNA reads TGTGCCAGCAGCAAAGGATGCGGGACAGGTGAGCCCTACGAGCAGTACTTC. Translation: CASSKGCGTGEPYEQYF.

Only a few counts were recorded for this clone. The chain links TRBV7-2 to TRBJ1-2; D gene ambiguous. This CDR3 region has 13 residues. CDR1 and CDR2 (germline): SGHTA, FQGNSA. Trimming left V 2 bases short and J 5 bases short, with 9 bases between. CDR3 sequence: CASSLTQQYGYTF. As DNA, the CDR3 is TGTGCCAGCAGCTTAACCCAACAATATGGCTACACCTTC.

The gene calls are TRBV11-2 and TRBJ2-5; no clear D. The CDR3 length is 14 residues. V dropped 0 bases and J dropped 5 bases, with 10 bases sitting between them. The germline V gene encodes CDR1 SGHAT and CDR2 FQNNGV. The CDR3 is CASSLERRLETQYF. Written as DNA, the CDR3 is TGTGCCAGCAGCTTAGAGAGGCGGTTGGAGACCCAGTACTTC. The whole variable domain, remainder taken from reference TRBV11-2 and TRBJ2-5, is EAGVAQSPRYKIIEKRQSVAFWCNPISGHATLYWYQQILGQGPKLLIQFQNNGVVDDSQLPKDRFSAERLKGVDSTLKIQPAKLEDSAVYLCASSLERRLETQYFGPGTRLLVL.

The J gene is TRBJ2-1, the V gene TRBV7-9, with 10 bases that match TRBD2. Germline trimming cut 2 bases from V and 1 base from J; bases unmatched to any gene: 5. Germline-derived CDR1 and CDR2 are SEHNR and FQNEAQ (reference sequence). This CDR3 spans 17 amino acids. The CDR3 here is CASSLIGLADSYNEQFF. The CDR3, as DNA: TGTGCCAGCAGCTTAATAGGACTAGCGGATTCCTACAATGAGCAGTTCTTC.

This clone was detected a few times. This chain joins TRBV7-8 and TRBJ2-3; 8 bases line up with TRBD2. Trimming took 1 base from V and 1 from J; bases not matched to a gene: 4. Germline-derived CDR1 and CDR2 are SGHVS and FQNEAQ. The CDR3 length is 16 residues. The CDR3 DNA follows: TGTGCCAGCAGCTTAGGAGGTAGCGGGGGCACAGATACGCAGTATTTT. It encodes CASSLGGSGGTDTQYF.

This chain links TRBV30 with TRBJ2-5, with a weak D call TRBD1 (5 bases). V shed 4 bases and J shed 5 bases, with 17 bases lying between them. Germline CDR1 is GTSNPN and CDR2 is SVGIG (reference sequence). The CDR3 is made up of 14 amino acids. The CDR3 sequence: CAWIDSYRQETQYF. The DNA for the CDR3 is TGTGCCTGGATAGACAGCTACAGACAGGAGACCCAGTACTTC.